This T cell receptor (beta chain) was captured by sequencing in a study of post-analysis software for immune sequencing data. Whole-study context: Patients with relapsing-remitting, secondary progressive and progressive-relapsing multiple sclerosis courses were all represented.

Unique-molecular-identifier-tagged TCR beta cDNA libraries were used. Between about 1 and 10 million T cells gave rise to some 490,000 cDNA molecules. TCRdb passed the PCR reads through MiXCR, listing each CDR3 protein once. The data show 740,000 or so distinct CDR3 sequences, 53% seen once. Study conclusions and caveats: TRBV segments more frequent in patients than in controls numbered roughly 5 and included TRBV5-6, TRBV5-1 and TRBV20-1. Multiple sclerosis was associated with a significant reduction in normalized Chao1 diversity relative to controls. Samples prepared in the same batch strongly co-clustered by F measure.

A remark on this clonotype: Its cognate antigen is unknown.

The CDR3 consists of 14 residues. The germline gives CDR1 MDHEN, CDR2 SYDVKM. V was shortened by 3 bases and J by 3 bases, with 12 bases between the two germline ends. The sequence was obtained from a girl aged 5 to 17 with multiple sclerosis. Sequenced material: blood. V usage is TRBV28 and J usage is TRBJ2-7; perhaps TRBD1 as D (6 bases). In DNA, the CDR3 is TGTGCCAGCAGTTTTGGGGGCGCCTACTACGAGCAGTACTTC. It translates to CASSFGGAYYEQYF.